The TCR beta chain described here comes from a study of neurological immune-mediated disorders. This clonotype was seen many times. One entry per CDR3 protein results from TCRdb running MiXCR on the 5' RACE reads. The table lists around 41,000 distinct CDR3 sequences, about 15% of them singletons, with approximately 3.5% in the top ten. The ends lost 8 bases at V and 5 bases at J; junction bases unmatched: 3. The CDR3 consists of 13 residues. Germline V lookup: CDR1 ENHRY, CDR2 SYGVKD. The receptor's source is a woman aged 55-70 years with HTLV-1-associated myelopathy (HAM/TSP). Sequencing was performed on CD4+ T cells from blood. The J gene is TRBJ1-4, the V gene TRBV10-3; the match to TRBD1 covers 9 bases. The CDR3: CAIGGTGNEKLFF. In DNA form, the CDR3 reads TGTGCCATCGGAGGGACAGGGAATGAAAAACTGTTTTTT.